Detailed here is one T cell receptor beta chain. The antigen is unknown. This specimen comes from a study of blood T cells in healthy people across ages. For the second PCR, which ran for about 6 to 11 cycles, a sample-barcoded 5' primer and a J-beta primer mix were used. TCRdb passed the 5' RACE reads through MiXCR, listing each CDR3 protein once. The table shows hundreds of thousands of distinct CDR3 sequences, with around 52% occurring only once. General study results and limits: In older individuals, TCR beta diversity per million T cells was lower, falling roughly linearly with age.

Per the germline V gene, CDR1 is SGHRS and CDR2 is YFSETQ. The CDR3 totals 15 residues. V gave up 2 bases and J gave up 5 bases, with 13 bases separating them. V usage is TRBV5-1 and J usage is TRBJ2-2; TRBD2 is a possible D gene (5 bases). This sequence originates from a woman at least 80 years old in good health. Sequenced sample: blood. The CDR3 is CASSFGGSETGELFF. The CDR3 DNA reads as TGCGCCAGCAGCTTCGGCGGGTCAGAGACCGGGGAGCTGTTTTTT. Based on the CDR3 plus reference TRBV5-1 and TRBJ2-2, the full variable domain is KAGVTQTPRYLIKTRGQQVTLSCSPISGHRSVSWYQQTPGQGLQFLFEYFSETQRNKGNFPGRFSGRQFSNSRSEMNVSTLELGDSALYLCASSFGGSETGELFFGEGSRLTVL.